This T cell receptor beta chain is drawn from a study of a mutant IDH1 vaccine in newly diagnosed glioma. Study results and caveats: Patients showed vaccine-induced immune responses at a rate of 80% to 95%.

TCRdb keeps only in-frame clones here, not all; method: immunoSEQ multiplex PCR. The sample lists tens of thousands of clones, 86% occurring once. Time point indicated: baseline, week 1 (first vaccination visit). Treatment defined: pre-vaccination baseline after standard-of-care therapy. V shed 5 bases and J shed 8 bases, with 11 bases lying between them. This CDR3 comprises 11 residues. Germline lookup yields CDR1 DFQATT and CDR2 SNEGSKA (reference sequence). In regard to this clone: Antigen unknown.

The source material was PBMCs, sampled from a glioma patient treated with radiotherapy, temozolomide or both. V is TRBV20-1 and J is TRBJ2-3; D not certain. The sequence came from a man aged 40-49 years with glioma. The CDR3 sequence is CSAEDLGTQYF. The CDR3 DNA reads TGCAGTGCTGAGGACCTGGGTACGCAGTATTTT.